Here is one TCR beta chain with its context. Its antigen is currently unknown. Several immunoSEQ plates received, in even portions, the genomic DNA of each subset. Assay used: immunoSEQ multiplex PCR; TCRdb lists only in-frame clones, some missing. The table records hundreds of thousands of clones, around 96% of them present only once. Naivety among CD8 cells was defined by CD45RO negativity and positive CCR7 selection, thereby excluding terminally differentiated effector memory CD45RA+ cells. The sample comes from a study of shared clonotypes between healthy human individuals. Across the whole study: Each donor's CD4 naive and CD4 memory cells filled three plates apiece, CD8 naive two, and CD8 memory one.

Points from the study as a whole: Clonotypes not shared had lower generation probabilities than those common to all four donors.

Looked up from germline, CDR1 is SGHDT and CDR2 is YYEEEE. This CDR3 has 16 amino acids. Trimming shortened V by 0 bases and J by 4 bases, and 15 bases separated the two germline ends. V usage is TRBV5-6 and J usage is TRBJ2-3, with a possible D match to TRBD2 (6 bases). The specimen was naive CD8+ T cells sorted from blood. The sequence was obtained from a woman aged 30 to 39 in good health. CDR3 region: CASSLEPGTLPDTQYF. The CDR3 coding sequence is TGTGCCAGCAGCTTGGAGCCCGGGACTTTACCAGATACGCAGTATTTT. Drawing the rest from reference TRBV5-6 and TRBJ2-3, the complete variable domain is DAGVTQSPTHLIKTRGQQVTLRCSPKSGHDTVSWYQQALGQGPQFIFQYYEEEERQRGNFPDRFSGHQFPNYSSELNVNALLLGDSALYLCASSLEPGTLPDTQYFGPGTRLTVL.